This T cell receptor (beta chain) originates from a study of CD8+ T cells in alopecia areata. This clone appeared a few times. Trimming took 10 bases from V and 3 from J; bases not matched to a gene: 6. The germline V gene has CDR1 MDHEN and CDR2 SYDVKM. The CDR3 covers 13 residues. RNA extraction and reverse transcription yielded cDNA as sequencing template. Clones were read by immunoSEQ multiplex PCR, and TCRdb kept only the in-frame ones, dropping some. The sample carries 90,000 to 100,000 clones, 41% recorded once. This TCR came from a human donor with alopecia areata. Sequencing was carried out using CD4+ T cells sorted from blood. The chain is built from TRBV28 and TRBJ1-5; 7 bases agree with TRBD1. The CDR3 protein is CATEGQINQPQHF. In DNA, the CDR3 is TGTGCCACCGAGGGACAGATCAATCAGCCCCAGCATTTT.